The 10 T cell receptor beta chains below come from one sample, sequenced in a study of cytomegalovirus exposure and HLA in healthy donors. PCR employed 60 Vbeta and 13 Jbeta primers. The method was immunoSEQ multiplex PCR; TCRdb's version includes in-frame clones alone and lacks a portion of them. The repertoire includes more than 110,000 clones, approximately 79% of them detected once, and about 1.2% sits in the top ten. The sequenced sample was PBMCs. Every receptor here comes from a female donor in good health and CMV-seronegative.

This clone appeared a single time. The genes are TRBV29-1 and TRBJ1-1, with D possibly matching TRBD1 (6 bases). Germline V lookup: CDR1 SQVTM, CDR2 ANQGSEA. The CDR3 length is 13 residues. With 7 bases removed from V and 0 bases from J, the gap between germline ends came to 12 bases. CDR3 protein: CSAQGPMNTEAFF. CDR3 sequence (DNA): TGCAGCGCCCAGGGGCCGATGAACACTGAAGCTTTCTTT.

The CDR3 loop reads CASSQEGLAGLADNEQFF. In nucleotides, the CDR3 is TGTGCCAGCAGCCAAGAGGGACTAGCGGGCCTAGCCGACAATGAGCAGTTCTTC. This chain links TRBV4-2 with TRBJ2-1; 12 nucleotides agree with TRBD2. The CDR3 sequence is 18 residues long. The germline gives CDR1 LGHNA, CDR2 YNFKEQ. Trimming took 0 bases from V and 5 from J; bases not matched to a gene: 8.

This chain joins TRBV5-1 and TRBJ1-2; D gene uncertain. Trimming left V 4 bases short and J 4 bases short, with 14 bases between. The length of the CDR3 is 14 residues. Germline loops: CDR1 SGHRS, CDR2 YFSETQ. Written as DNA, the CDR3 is TGCGCCAGCAGCCCCGGAGTGATCTCCTATGGCTACACCTTC. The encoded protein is CASSPGVISYGYTF. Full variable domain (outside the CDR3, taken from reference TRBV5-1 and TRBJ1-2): KAGVTQTPRYLIKTRGQQVTLSCSPISGHRSVSWYQQTPGQGLQFLFEYFSETQRNKGNFPGRFSGRQFSNSRSEMNVSTLELGDSALYLCASSPGVISYGYTFGSGTRLTVV.

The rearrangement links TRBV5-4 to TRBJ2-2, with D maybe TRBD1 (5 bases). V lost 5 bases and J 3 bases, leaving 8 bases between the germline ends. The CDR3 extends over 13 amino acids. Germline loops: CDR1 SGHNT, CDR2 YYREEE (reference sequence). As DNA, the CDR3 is TGTGCCAGCAGAACGACAGACACCGGGGAGCTGTTTTTT. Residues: CASRTTDTGELFF.

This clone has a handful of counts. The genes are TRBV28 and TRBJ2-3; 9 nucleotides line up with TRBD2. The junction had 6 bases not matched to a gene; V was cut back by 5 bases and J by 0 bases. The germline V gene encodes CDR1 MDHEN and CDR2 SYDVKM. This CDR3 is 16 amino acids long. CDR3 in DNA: TGTGCCAGCAGTAGAGGACTAGCGCTTAGCACAGATACGCAGTATTTT. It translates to CASSRGLALSTDTQYF. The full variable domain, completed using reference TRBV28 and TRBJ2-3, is DVKVTQSSRYLVKRTGEKVFLECVQDMDHENMFWYRQDPGLGLRLIYFSYDVKMKEKGDIPEGYSVSREKKERFSLILESASTNQTSMYLCASSRGLALSTDTQYFGPGTRLTVL.

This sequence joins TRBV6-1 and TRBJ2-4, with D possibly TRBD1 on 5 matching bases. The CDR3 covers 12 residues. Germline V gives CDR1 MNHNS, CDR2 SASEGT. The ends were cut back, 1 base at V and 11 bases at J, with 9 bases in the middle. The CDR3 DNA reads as TGTGCCAGCAGTGAAGTGGGGCTCGTTCAGTACTTC. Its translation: CASSEVGLVQYF.

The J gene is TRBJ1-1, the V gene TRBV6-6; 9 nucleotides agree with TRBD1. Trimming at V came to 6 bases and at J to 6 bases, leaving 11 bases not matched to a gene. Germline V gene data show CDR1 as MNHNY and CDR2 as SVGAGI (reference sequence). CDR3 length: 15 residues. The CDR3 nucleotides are TGTGCCAGCAGGCCCACCCCGGGACAGGGACCTGAAGCTTTCTTT. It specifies CASRPTPGQGPEAFF.

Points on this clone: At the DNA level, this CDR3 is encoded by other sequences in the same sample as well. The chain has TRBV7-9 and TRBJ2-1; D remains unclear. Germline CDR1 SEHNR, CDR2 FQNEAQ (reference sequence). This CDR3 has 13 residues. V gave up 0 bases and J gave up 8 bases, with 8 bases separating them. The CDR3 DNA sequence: TGTGCCAGCAGCTTAGCGTCCGTTGATGAGCAGTTCTTC. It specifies CASSLASVDEQFF.

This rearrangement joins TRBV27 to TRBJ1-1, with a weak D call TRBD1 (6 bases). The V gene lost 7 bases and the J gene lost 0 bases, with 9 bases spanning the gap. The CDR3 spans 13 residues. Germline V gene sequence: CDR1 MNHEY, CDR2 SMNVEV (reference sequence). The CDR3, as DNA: TGTGCCAGCAACAGGGACGTGAACACTGAAGCTTTCTTT. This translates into CASNRDVNTEAFF.

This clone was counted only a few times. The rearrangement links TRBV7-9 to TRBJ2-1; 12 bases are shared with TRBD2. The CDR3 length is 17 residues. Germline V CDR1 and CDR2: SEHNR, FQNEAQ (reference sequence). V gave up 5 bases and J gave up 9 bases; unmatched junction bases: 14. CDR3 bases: TGTGCCAGCAGCCAACTAGCTAGCGGGAGGGCGTTTACTGAGCAGTTCTTC. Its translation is CASSQLASGRAFTEQFF.